This TCR beta chain was recovered during a study of blood T cell repertoires in COVID-19. Study background: Italy, Spain and the United States were the sources of the convalescent and acute COVID-19 samples. From T cells, B-cell-depleted T cells, or PBMCs came the material, which was cDNA or gDNA.

Per the original methods: Reference gene primers were amplified, and this amplification served to estimate nucleated cell counts. Produced via immunoSEQ multiplex PCR; TCRdb's table is partial and in-frame only. V and J calls and clone size come straight from that table; D and trimming were deduced from the DNA. This sample has over 90,000 clones, with over 75% found just once. In germline, CDR1 is KGHSH, CDR2 LQKENI. The CDR3 length is 15 residues. V shed 3 bases and J 6 bases; nucleotides not matched to a gene: 5. The sequence was obtained from a human donor in a cohort sampled during active COVID-19. Sequencing was performed on peripheral blood. The chain joins TRBV18 to TRBJ1-2; TRBD1 aligns across 12 bases. CDR3 DNA sequence: TGTGCCAGCTCACCGGGGACAGGGGGCCGTCATGGCTACACCTTC. It encodes CASSPGTGGRHGYTF.